These T cell receptor beta chains were read from a single sample in a study of early T cells in non-severe SARS-CoV-2 infection. TCRdb processed the 5' RACE reads anew with MiXCR; each CDR3 protein has one entry. The sample yields some 90,000 distinct CDR3 sequences, approximately 15% seen once. The source material was whole blood. Receptors originate from an adult who was a healthcare worker with PCR-confirmed SARS-CoV-2 infection or an uninfected control (not recorded which). Each CDR3 is given with its conserved first and last residue. The D gene is left open where the match is weak. Clone size is stated in some rows and not others, as once, few, many or a class when expanded.

TRBV5-4	NA	many	TRBJ2-7	TGTGCCAGCAGGCCCGGGGAGACGGACGAGCAGTACTTC	CASRPGETDEQYF
TRBV20-1	TRBD2	NA	TRBJ2-1	TGCAGTGCTCGGACTAGCGGGAGGGTGTACAATGAGCAGTTCTTC	CSARTSGRVYNEQFF
TRBV11-2	NA	few	TRBJ2-2	TGTGCCAGCAACTACGGACGGGGCAACACCGGGGAGCTGTTTTTT	CASNYGRGNTGELFF
TRBV25-1	TRBD1	few	TRBJ2-7	TGTGCCAGCAGGGGGACAGGCCTGCTATACGAGCAGTACTTC	CASRGTGLLYEQYF
TRBV23-1	TRBD2	NA	TRBJ2-3	TGCGCCAGCAGTCAATCGGCGGGAGGTTTAGATACGCAGTATTTT	CASSQSAGGLDTQYF
TRBV14	NA	many	TRBJ2-5	TGTGCCAGCAGCCTTATCGAGGGGTTGTTCCAAGAGACCCAGTACTTC	CASSLIEGLFQETQYF
TRBV20-1	NA	few	TRBJ1-1	TGCAGTGCCCGGACAATGGGGACTGAAGCTTTCTTT	CSARTMGTEAFF
TRBV25-1	NA	few	TRBJ2-1	TGTGCCAGCAGTGAGAGGCCCCCGGACAATGAGCAGTTCTTC	CASSERPPDNEQFF
TRBV30	TRBD1	few	TRBJ2-7	TGTGCCTGGAGTGTAGGGACAGGGGCGTACGAGCAGTACTTC	CAWSVGTGAYEQYF
TRBV5-1	TRBD1	many	TRBJ2-7	TGCGCCAGCAAGCCCCGGGACAGATCCTACGAGCAGTACTTC	CASKPRDRSYEQYF
TRBV12-3/TRBV12-4	TRBD1	NA	TRBJ2-3	TGTGCCAGCAGTCTGGGACAGGGCGCAGATACGCAGTATTTT	CASSLGQGADTQYF
TRBV27	NA	NA	TRBJ2-2	TGTGCCAGCAGTTTTCCCAACACCGGGGAGCTGTTTTTT	CASSFPNTGELFF
TRBV27	NA	few	TRBJ2-1	TGTGCCAGCAGCAAAGACGGGCCTTTCTACAATGAGCAGTTCTTC	CASSKDGPFYNEQFF
TRBV29-1	NA	NA	TRBJ2-7	TGCAGCGTGGGACTGCAGAGCTCCTACGAGCAGTACTTC	CSVGLQSSYEQYF
TRBV6-2/TRBV6-3	NA	few	TRBJ2-5	TGTGCCAGCAGTTACTCCCCGGCGGAGACCCAGTACTTC	CASSYSPAETQYF
TRBV20-1	TRBD2	many	TRBJ2-5	TGCAGTGCCCGACTAGCTGCCGTAGAGACCCAGTACTTC	CSARLAAVETQYF
TRBV12-3/TRBV12-4	TRBD2	few	TRBJ2-2	TGTGCCACCATGCTAGCGGTGAACACCGGGGAGCTGTTTTTT	CATMLAVNTGELFF
TRBV20-1	NA	few	TRBJ1-2	TGCAGTGCTAGAGACGGGGTGGGAGATGGCTACACCTTC	CSARDGVGDGYTF
TRBV3-1	NA	few	TRBJ1-5	TGTGCCAGCAGCCAAGGGTCCGATCAGCCCCAGCATTTT	CASSQGSDQPQHF
TRBV15	NA	NA	TRBJ2-7	TGTGCCACCAGCAGACAGGGAGACGAGCAGTACTTC	CATSRQGDEQYF
TRBV10-3	NA	few	TRBJ2-7	TGTGCCATCAGTGAGGACAGCTCCTACGAGCAGTACTTC	CAISEDSSYEQYF
TRBV18	NA	few	TRBJ2-4	TGTGCCAGCTCACCAGACAGTTCTCTAGCCAAAAACATTCAGTACTTC	CASSPDSSLAKNIQYF
TRBV9	NA	NA	TRBJ1-3	TGTGCCAGCTCCGACGGTGTAAACACCATATATTTT	CASSDGVNTIYF
TRBV6-6	NA	few	TRBJ1-1	TGTGCCAGCAGTCCCCAAGTAACCACTGAAGCTTTCTTT	CASSPQVTTEAFF
TRBV9	NA	NA	TRBJ2-1	TGTGCCAGCAGCGTAGTAGGGAACTCCTACAATGAGCAGTTCTTC	CASSVVGNSYNEQFF
TRBV4-1	NA	NA	TRBJ1-1	TGCGCCAGCAGCCTCATGGCGGGCGCTGAAGCTTTCTTT	CASSLMAGAEAFF
TRBV29-1	NA	NA	TRBJ2-7	TGCAGCGTTGTGGTTGGCTACGAGCAGTACTTC	CSVVVGYEQYF
TRBV4-1	TRBD1	few	TRBJ1-4	TGCGCCAGCAGCCAGGGTACAGGGGGCGTCAATGAAAAACTGTTTTTT	CASSQGTGGVNEKLFF
TRBV7-9	NA	NA	TRBJ2-7	TGTGCCAGCAGCCTTGAAGTAAGCTACGAGCAGTACTTC	CASSLEVSYEQYF
TRBV5-6	NA	NA	TRBJ2-7	TGTGCCAGCAGCGCCTCCATAGCAACCTACGAGCAGTACTTC	CASSASIATYEQYF
TRBV27	NA	NA	TRBJ2-7	TGTGCCATCCACCTACTTTACGAGCAGTACTTC	CAIHLLYEQYF
TRBV5-1	NA	NA	TRBJ1-1	TGCGCCAGCAGCTTGGGCGGCAGGGACACTGAAGCTTTCTTT	CASSLGGRDTEAFF
TRBV14	NA	NA	TRBJ2-7	TGTGCCAGCAGCCCCCGCGGGGTATCTGAGCAGTACTTC	CASSPRGVSEQYF
TRBV6-2/TRBV6-3	NA	few	TRBJ2-7	TGTGCCAGCAGTACGACTAGCTACGAGCAGTACTTC	CASSTTSYEQYF
TRBV28	NA	NA	TRBJ2-5	TGTGCCAGCAGTGCAACCGGGAGCCTTCAAGAGACCCAGTACTTC	CASSATGSLQETQYF
TRBV29-1	TRBD2	few	TRBJ2-6	TGCAGCGTTGCGCTAGCGGGACCTTCTGGGGCCAACGTCCTGACTTTC	CSVALAGPSGANVLTF
TRBV7-9	TRBD2	NA	TRBJ2-7	TGTGCCAGCAGCTCCCCGCGGTCAGGCGGGAGAAAGAGCTACGAGCAGTACTTC	CASSSPRSGGRKSYEQYF
TRBV12-3/TRBV12-4	TRBD1	NA	TRBJ1-3	TGTGCCAGCAGCTCGACAGGGAAAGACACCATATATTTT	CASSSTGKDTIYF
TRBV14	NA	NA	TRBJ2-5	TGTGCCAGCAGCCAAGCTTGGGGGTACGAGACCCAGTACTTC	CASSQAWGYETQYF
TRBV18	NA	few	TRBJ2-5	TGTGCCAGCTCGCCCAATACACGGGGACAGACCCAGTACTTC	CASSPNTRGQTQYF
TRBV20-1	NA	NA	TRBJ2-5	TGCAGTGCTAGAGACCCAGGGCGGGAGACCCAGTACTTC	CSARDPGRETQYF
TRBV28	NA	NA	TRBJ1-4	TGTGCCAGCAGTTACAGGGTTAATGAAAAACTGTTTTTT	CASSYRVNEKLFF
TRBV10-3	TRBD2	NA	TRBJ2-1	TGTGCCATCAGCTCCAGCGGGAGTAGAGAGCAGTTCTTC	CAISSSGSREQFF
TRBV12-3/TRBV12-4	TRBD2	few	TRBJ2-3	TGTGCCAGCATTTCCGGGACTAGCGGGACGGCGCAGTATTTT	CASISGTSGTAQYF
TRBV6-5	TRBD2	NA	TRBJ2-1	TGTGCCAGCAGTTCCTCCAGGCTAGCGGGAGGGTACAATGAGCAGTTCTTC	CASSSSRLAGGYNEQFF
TRBV6-2/TRBV6-3	TRBD1	NA	TRBJ1-1	TGTGCCAGCAGCTCAGGACAGGGGGTGACTGAAGCTTTCTTT	CASSSGQGVTEAFF
TRBV7-2	NA	NA	TRBJ2-3	TGTGCCAGCAGCTTCAGGTCCTTTAGCACAGATACGCAGTATTTT	CASSFRSFSTDTQYF
TRBV6-6	TRBD1	NA	TRBJ1-6	TGTGCCAGCAGTAACGCCCAGACAGGGGGCTGGGATTCACCCCTCCACTTT	CASSNAQTGGWDSPLHF
TRBV28	NA	many	TRBJ2-2	TGTGCCAGCAGTGACGGGAGCACCGGGGAGCTGTTTTTT	CASSDGSTGELFF
TRBV6-6	TRBD1	few	TRBJ2-5	TGTGCCAGCAGTTACGGGACAGGACAAGAGACCCAGTACTTC	CASSYGTGQETQYF
TRBV29-1	TRBD2	once	TRBJ2-7	TGCAGCCCCCTTAGCGGGAGCCCCTCGGACGAGCAGTACTTC	CSPLSGSPSDEQYF
TRBV5-6	NA	many	TRBJ2-3	TGTGCCAGCAGCTTGGGCCTGACAGATACGCAGTATTTT	CASSLGLTDTQYF
TRBV28	TRBD2	NA	TRBJ2-1	TGTGCCAGCAGTTTAAATTTCGGCGGGAGGGCAAGAGAGCAGTTCTTC	CASSLNFGGRAREQFF
TRBV5-5	TRBD1	NA	TRBJ1-1	TGTGCCAGCAGGAACGACAGGGGGCGAACGAACACTGAAGCTTTCTTT	CASRNDRGRTNTEAFF
TRBV9	NA	NA	TRBJ2-1	TGTGCCAGCAGCGTAGGGCAGGGCTCCTACAATGAGCAGTTCTTC	CASSVGQGSYNEQFF
TRBV6-5	TRBD1	few	TRBJ2-7	TGTGCCAGCACCCCGGGACAGCCGATCAACGAGCAGTACTTC	CASTPGQPINEQYF
TRBV7-9	NA	many	TRBJ2-7	TGTGCCAGCAGCTCGTTCTACGAGCAGTACTTC	CASSSFYEQYF
TRBV4-3	TRBD2	few	TRBJ2-1	TGCGCCAGCAGCCAAGATTCCCTAGCGGGCCATCAGTTCTTC	CASSQDSLAGHQFF
TRBV12-3/TRBV12-4	NA	many	TRBJ1-5	TGTGCCAGCAGTTTCGCCAATAGGGGACAGCCCCAGCATTTT	CASSFANRGQPQHF
TRBV6-2/TRBV6-3	TRBD1	few	TRBJ2-1	TGTGCCAGCACTTTTACCCCAGGGGGCCCCTTATACAATGAGCAGTTCTTC	CASTFTPGGPLYNEQFF